These 8 T cell receptor beta chains were sequenced from one sample in a study of breast tumors, draining lymph nodes, adjacent tissues. Axillary draining lymph nodes of breast cancer patients supplied the node samples. TCRdb passed the multiplex PCR reads through MiXCR, listing each CDR3 protein once. Seen here are around 130,000 distinct CDR3 sequences, around a third observed once, and the top ten hold 2.3%. The sequencing sample was made of axillary lymph node tissue. The receptors originated from a female donor with breast cancer. Some clones in this sample may be carry-over from other donors' samples.

About this clonotype: An end of the junction differs from the germline gene, which may be a read error. The genes are TRBV6-6 and TRBJ1-6, with D hard to call. Looked up from germline, CDR1 is MNHNY and CDR2 is SVGAGI (reference sequence). The length of the CDR3 is 16 residues. The DNA of the CDR3 is TGTGCCAGCAGTCACTCGAGGCAGCGAGGAAGGCCACTCCTCCACTTT. This codes for CASSHSRQRGRPLLHF.

This clonotype was picked up many times. The chain is built from TRBV24-1 and TRBJ2-3, with TRBD1 as a possible D gene (5 bases). Trimming stripped 2 bases from V and 6 bases from J, with 14 bases between. CDR3 length: 15 residues. The germline CDR1 and CDR2 sequences are KGHDR and SFDVKD. Written as DNA, the CDR3 is TGTGCCACCAGTGATTCAAAATCCGGACACGATACGCAGTATTTT. Its protein is CATSDSKSGHDTQYF.

This clonotype was recorded at least ten times. The CDR3 loop is CAWRRWGQGAGEQFF. CDR3 in DNA: TGTGCCTGGAGGCGCTGGGGACAGGGGGCCGGTGAGCAGTTCTTC. The chain joins TRBV30 to TRBJ2-1; 12 nucleotides align to TRBD1. J was trimmed by 9 bases and V by 3 bases; bases with no gene match: 9. The CDR3 contains 15 residues. Per germline, CDR1 GTSNPN and CDR2 SVGIG (reference sequence).

This clonotype has ten or more counts. The chain links TRBV6-5 to TRBJ1-2; D perhaps matches TRBD1 (6 bases). Looked up from germline, CDR1 is MNHEY and CDR2 is SVGAGI. Trimming stripped 6 bases from V and 4 bases from J, with 12 bases between. The CDR3 covers 13 residues. The CDR3 spells CASRPDRLYGYTF. The CDR3, as DNA: TGTGCCAGCAGACCCGACAGGCTCTATGGCTACACCTTC.

At least ten counts were recorded for this clonotype. This sequence joins TRBV6-2 or TRBV6-3 and TRBJ1-5; 10 bases are shared with TRBD1. Per germline, CDR1 MNHEY and CDR2 SVGEGT. This CDR3 spans 15 amino acids. V lost 3 bases and J lost 5; bases outside the gene matches: 4. CDR3 sequence: CASSYIGTGDQPQHF. The CDR3 bases are TGTGCCAGCAGTTATATCGGGACAGGGGATCAGCCCCAGCATTTT.

Concerning this clonotype: The conserved phenylalanine or tryptophan is not found at the CDR3 terminus, so this likely reflects a read error. This chain links TRBV4-1 with TRBJ2-7; D is ambiguous. This CDR3 has 12 residues. Per the germline V gene, CDR1 is MGHRA and CDR2 is YSYEKL. CDR3 loop: CASGQLGIEQYL. CDR3 DNA: TGCGCCAGCGGCCAGCTGGGTATTGAGCAGTACCTC.

This clonotype has ten or more counts. The V call is TRBV5-1, the J call TRBJ2-2; 10 nucleotides line up with TRBD1. The CDR3 is 15 amino acids. Losses at the gene ends were 3 bases for V and 15 bases for J; bases not matched to a gene: 14. The germline V gene has CDR1 SGHRS and CDR2 YFSETQ. The CDR3 spells CASSSQVGGQGILFF. CDR3 DNA: TGCGCCAGCAGCTCCCAAGTTGGGGGACAGGGGATATTGTTTTTT. The full variable domain, with the rest looked up from reference TRBV5-1 and TRBJ2-2, is KAGVTQTPRYLIKTRGQQVTLSCSPISGHRSVSWYQQTPGQGLQFLFEYFSETQRNKGNFPGRFSGRQFSNSRSEMNVSTLELGDSALYLCASSSQVGGQGILFFGEGSRLTVL.

This clonotype was seen many times. Compared with germline, one end of the junction differs, possibly owing to a read error. The chain links TRBV20-1 to TRBJ1-3; 9 nucleotides agree with TRBD1. In germline, CDR1 is DFQATT, CDR2 SNEGSKA (reference sequence). The CDR3 has 14 amino acids. CDR3 loop: CSAPGQGSGTTIYF. In DNA form, the CDR3 reads TGCAGTGCCCCGGGACAGGGCTCTGGAACCACCATATATTTT.